The entry below describes one T cell receptor (beta chain). The antigen remains undetermined. This record belongs to a study of T-cell memory formation after mild COVID-19. Study-wide points: For contracting clones, CD4+ ones sat mainly in CM and EM, CD8+ in EMRA.

TCRdb recomputed calls from the 5' RACE reads with MiXCR, one row per CDR3 protein. This sample yields under 300,000 distinct CDR3 sequences, of which less than 9.5% are seen a single time; approximately 22% belongs to the top ten. The V gene lost 3 bases and the J gene lost 4 bases, with 10 bases spanning the gap. This CDR3 spans 13 amino acids. Per the germline V gene, CDR1 is SGDLS and CDR2 is YYNGEE. This TCR was sampled from a man younger than 30 who had mild COVID-19 (a few samples of this study predate the infection). Cell type and time point are not known. The V call is TRBV9, the J call TRBJ2-5; the D is unclear. Source material: PBMCs or a T cell subset sorted from them (not recorded which). CDR3 sequence reads: CASSGPDRETQYF. The CDR3 nucleotides read TGTGCCAGCAGCGGGCCGGACCGAGAGACCCAGTACTTC.